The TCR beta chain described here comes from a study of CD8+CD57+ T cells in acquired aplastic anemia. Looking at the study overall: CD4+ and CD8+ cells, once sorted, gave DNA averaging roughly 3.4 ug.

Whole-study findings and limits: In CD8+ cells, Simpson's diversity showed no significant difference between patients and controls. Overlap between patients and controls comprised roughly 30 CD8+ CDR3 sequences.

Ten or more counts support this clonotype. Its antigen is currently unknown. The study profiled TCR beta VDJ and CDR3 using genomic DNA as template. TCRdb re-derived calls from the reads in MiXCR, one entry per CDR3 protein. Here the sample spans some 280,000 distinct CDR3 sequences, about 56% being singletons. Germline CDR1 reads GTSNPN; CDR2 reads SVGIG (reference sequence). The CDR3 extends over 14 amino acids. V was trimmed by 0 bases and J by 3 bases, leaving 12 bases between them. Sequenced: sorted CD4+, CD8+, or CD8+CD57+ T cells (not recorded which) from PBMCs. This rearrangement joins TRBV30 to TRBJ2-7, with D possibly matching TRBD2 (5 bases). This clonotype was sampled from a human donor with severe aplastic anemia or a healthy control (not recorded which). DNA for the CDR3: TGTGCCTGGAGTGTACAGCAGAGGGTCTACGAGCAGTACTTC. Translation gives CAWSVQQRVYEQYF.